Each of the 10 T cell receptor beta chains below was sequenced from the same sample in a study of CD8+ T cells in alopecia areata. Treatment given: oral pan-JAK inhibitor, 5-10 mg twice daily. As the sequencing template, cDNA was produced by extracting RNA and reverse transcribing it. Clones were read by immunoSEQ multiplex PCR, and TCRdb kept only the in-frame ones, dropping some. The table shows fewer than 350,000 clones, with about three fifths occurring only once. This specimen was CD4+ T cells sorted from blood, taken at week 24, from a patient treated with tofacitinib. The receptors were gathered from a human donor with alopecia areata.

This clone was counted only a few times. V and J are TRBV5-1 and TRBJ2-3, with D possibly TRBD2 on 7 matching bases. V lost 0 bases to trimming and J lost 6 bases, with 14 bases between them. Per the germline V gene, CDR1 is SGHRS and CDR2 is YFSETQ. This CDR3 has 15 amino acids. The CDR3 DNA follows: TGCGCCAGCAGCTTGGGGCGGGGGCCGGTGGATACGCAGTATTTT. It codes for CASSLGRGPVDTQYF.

The V and J genes are TRBV30 and TRBJ1-6; D is perhaps TRBD1 (6 bases). This CDR3 has 14 amino acids. Germline lookup yields CDR1 GTSNPN and CDR2 SVGIG (reference sequence). V lost 3 bases and J lost 10, with 16 bases in between. The CDR3 loop is CAWSGTGWYSPLHF. The CDR3 nucleotides read TGTGCCTGGAGCGGTACAGGGTGGTACTCACCCCTCCACTTT. Full variable domain (rest looked up from reference TRBV30 and TRBJ1-6): SQTIHQWPATLVQPVGSPLSLECTVEGTSNPNLYWYRQAAGRGLQLLFYSVGIGQISSEVPQNLSASRPQDRQFILSSKKLLLSDSGFYLCAWSGTGWYSPLHFGNGTRLTVT.

This clone appeared a few times. The V and J genes are TRBV9 and TRBJ2-5, with 7 positions matching TRBD1. The germline gives CDR1 SGDLS, CDR2 YYNGEE. Unmatched junction bases numbered 3, after V lost 3 bases and J lost 4 bases. CDR3 size: 13 residues. The CDR3 region is CASSGGQRETQYF. The CDR3 DNA follows: TGTGCCAGCAGCGGGGGACAGCGAGAGACCCAGTACTTC.

This clone was seen more than once but under ten times. The CDR3 protein is CASSPPRGNTGELFF. The CDR3 DNA follows: TGTGCCAGCTCACCACCGCGGGGGAACACCGGGGAGCTGTTTTTT. This rearrangement joins TRBV18 to TRBJ2-2; D perhaps matches TRBD2 (6 bases). The V and J ends lost 0 bases and 1 base respectively, with 6 bases between them. The CDR3 has 15 amino acids. The germline CDR1 and CDR2 sequences are KGHSH and LQKENI.

This clone showed up just a few times. The chain uses TRBV7-2 and TRBJ1-6; 11 positions match TRBD1. The J segment lost 8 bases and the V segment lost 4 bases, leaving 7 bases of the junction unmatched. This CDR3 has 16 amino acids. Germline V CDR1 and CDR2: SGHTA, FQGNSA. DNA for the CDR3: TGTGCCAGCAGCTCGGGGGACAGGGGGATGTATTCACCCCTCCACTTT. It codes for CASSSGDRGMYSPLHF.

The chain combines TRBV27 with TRBJ2-2; D unclear. Germline V CDR1 and CDR2: MNHEY, SMNVEV (reference sequence). Trimming left V 6 bases short and J 5 bases short, with 7 bases between. The CDR3 sequence is 12 residues long. CDR3 region: CASSTRTGELFF. As DNA, the CDR3 is TGTGCCAGCAGCACCCGAACCGGGGAGCTGTTTTTT.

This clone showed up just a few times. The CDR3 spells CASRADRGFYTF. CDR3 in DNA: TGTGCCAGCAGGGCGGACAGGGGATTCTACACCTTC. J is TRBJ1-2 and V is TRBV2; TRBD1 matches at 9 bases. Germline V gene lookup returns CDR1 SNHLY and CDR2 FYNNEI. The V segment lost 6 bases and the J segment 10 bases; nucleotides outside the gene matches: 6. CDR3 length: 12 amino acids.

The chain couples TRBV5-1 to TRBJ1-6; D possibly corresponds to TRBD1 (5 bases). Germline V gives CDR1 SGHRS, CDR2 YFSETQ. V lost 6 bases, J lost 7 bases, and 14 bases lay in between. This CDR3 is built from 14 residues. DNA for the CDR3: TGCGCCAGCATGGAGGGGTTAGGGAATTCACCCCTCCACTTT. Protein product: CASMEGLGNSPLHF.

The rearrangement joins TRBV25-1 to TRBJ1-1; no clear D. Trimming took off 4 bases at V and 9 bases at J, with 9 bases between the two ends. The length of the CDR3 is 11 residues. Germline assignment: CDR1 MGHDK and CDR2 SYGVNS. DNA for the CDR3: TGTGCCAGCAGTGGCGTGGCTCAAGCTTTCTTT. Encoded protein: CASSGVAQAFF.

This clone has a handful of counts. In nucleotides, the CDR3 is TGCAGCGTTGGACAGGGGAACTATGGCTACACCTTC. Translated, it gives CSVGQGNYGYTF. The chain recombines TRBV29-1 with TRBJ1-2; TRBD1 matches at 8 bases. J gave up 2 bases and V 4 bases, and 0 bases lay outside the gene matches. Germline-derived CDR1 and CDR2 are SQVTM and ANQGSEA. CDR3 length: 12 residues.